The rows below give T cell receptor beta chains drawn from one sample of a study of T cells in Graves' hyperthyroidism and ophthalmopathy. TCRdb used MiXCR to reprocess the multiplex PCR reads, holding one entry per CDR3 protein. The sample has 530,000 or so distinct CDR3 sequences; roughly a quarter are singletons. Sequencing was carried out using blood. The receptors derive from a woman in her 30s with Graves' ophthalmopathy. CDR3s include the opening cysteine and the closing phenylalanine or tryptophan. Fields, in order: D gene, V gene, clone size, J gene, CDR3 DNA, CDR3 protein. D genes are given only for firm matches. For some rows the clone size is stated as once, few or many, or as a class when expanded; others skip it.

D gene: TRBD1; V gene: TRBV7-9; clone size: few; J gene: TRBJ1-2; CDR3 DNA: TGTGCCAGCAGCTTTAGGGACAGGGGCAGATATGGCTACACCTTC; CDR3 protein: CASSFRDRGRYGYTF
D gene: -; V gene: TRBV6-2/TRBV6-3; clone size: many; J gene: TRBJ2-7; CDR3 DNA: TGTGCCAGCAGTTACCCCTCGCAGAGCTACGAGCAGTACTTC; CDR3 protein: CASSYPSQSYEQYF
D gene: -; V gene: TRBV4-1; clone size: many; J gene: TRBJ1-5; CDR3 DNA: TGCGCCAGCAGCCAAGATGAGGGGCAGGGGATTTGGTCCCAGCATTTT; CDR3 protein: CASSQDEGQGIWSQHF
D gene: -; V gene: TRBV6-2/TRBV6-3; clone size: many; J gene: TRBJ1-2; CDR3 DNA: TGTGCCAGCAGTTTAGGGATCGGCTACACCTTC; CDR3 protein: CASSLGIGYTF
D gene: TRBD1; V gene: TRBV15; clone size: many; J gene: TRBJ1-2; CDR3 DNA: TGTGCCACCAGCCCCCAGGGGGACAGGGTCCATGGCTACACCTTC; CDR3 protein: CATSPQGDRVHGYTF
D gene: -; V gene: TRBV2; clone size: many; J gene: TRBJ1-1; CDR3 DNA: TGTGCCAGCAGTTACAGGGAATTGAACACTGAAGCTTTCTTT; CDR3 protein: CASSYRELNTEAFF
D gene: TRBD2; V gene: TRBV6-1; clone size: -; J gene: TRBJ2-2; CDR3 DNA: TGTGCCAGCAGTCCCCGCGGGGGTGCCGGGGAGCTGTTTTTT; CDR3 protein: CASSPRGGAGELFF
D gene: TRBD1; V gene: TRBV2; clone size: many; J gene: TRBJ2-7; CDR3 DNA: TGTGCCAGCAGCAACCCCCTGACAGGGGGCATGTACTTC; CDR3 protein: CASSNPLTGGMYF
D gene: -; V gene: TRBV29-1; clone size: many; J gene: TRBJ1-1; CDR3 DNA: TGCAGCGTTGTCCGGGACGGAGACACTGAAGCTTTCTTT; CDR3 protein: CSVVRDGDTEAFF
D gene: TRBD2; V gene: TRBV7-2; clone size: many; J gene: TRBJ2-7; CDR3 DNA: TGTGCCAGCAGCTTAGTAGCGGGGGGGCTGGGGGAGCAGTACTTC; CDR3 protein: CASSLVAGGLGEQYF
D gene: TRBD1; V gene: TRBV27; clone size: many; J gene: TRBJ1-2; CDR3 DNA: TGTGCCAGCAGTTGGACAGGGTCGGGCTATGGCTACACCTTC; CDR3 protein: CASSWTGSGYGYTF
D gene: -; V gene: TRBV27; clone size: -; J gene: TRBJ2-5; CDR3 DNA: TGTGCCAGCAGAATACAGGGTCAAGAGACCCAGTACTTC; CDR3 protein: CASRIQGQETQYF
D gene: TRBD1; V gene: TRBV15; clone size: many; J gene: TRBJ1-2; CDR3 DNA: TGCGCCACCAGCAGGGGGTCCGGTAATGCGGGGTCTCATGGCTACACCTTC; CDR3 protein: CATSRGSGNAGSHGYTF
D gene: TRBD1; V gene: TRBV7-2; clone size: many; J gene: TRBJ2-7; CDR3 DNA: TGTGCCAGCAGCTCAGCGGGACAGGGGGTCGGCGAGCAGTACTTC; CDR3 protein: CASSSAGQGVGEQYF
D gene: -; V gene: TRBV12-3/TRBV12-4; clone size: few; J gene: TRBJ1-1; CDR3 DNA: TGTGCCAGCAGTTTACGTCAGGACACTGAAGCTTTCTTT; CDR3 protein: CASSLRQDTEAFF
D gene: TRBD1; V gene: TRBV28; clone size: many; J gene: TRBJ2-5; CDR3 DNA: TGTGCCAGCACCCGGACAGGCCGCCAAGAGACCCAGTACTTC; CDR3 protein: CASTRTGRQETQYF
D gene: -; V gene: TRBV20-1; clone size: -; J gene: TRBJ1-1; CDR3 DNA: TGCAGTGCCCGACAGACCGTGAACACTGAAGCTTTCTTT; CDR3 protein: CSARQTVNTEAFF